The 2 T cell receptor beta chains in this list originate from one sample, sequenced in a study of tumor and adjacent non-tumor tissue in lung cancer. RNA was extracted from bulk tissue without any cell sorting. A modified ARM-PCR protocol with three rounds of nested PCR amplified TCRbeta. TCRdb fed the multiplex PCR reads into MiXCR, producing one record per CDR3 protein. Altogether approximately 150,000 distinct CDR3 sequences are present, about 71% being singletons, with the ten largest covering roughly 18%. The source material was lung tumor tissue. Source of these receptors: a man between 60 and 75 years old with small cell lung cancer.

V and J are TRBV28 and TRBJ1-4, with 7 bases lining up with TRBD1. V trimming: 10 bases; J trimming: 5 bases; junction bases outside the gene matches: 10. The germline V gene has CDR1 MDHEN and CDR2 SYDVKM. The CDR3 runs 14 residues. The CDR3 nucleotides read TGTGCCAACACCGCGGGACAGCGAAATGAAAAACTGTTTTTT. Translating gives CANTAGQRNEKLFF.

This clonotype occurred a few times. The V and J genes are TRBV12-3 or TRBV12-4 and TRBJ1-4; D is ambiguous. The CDR3 covers 14 residues. V was cut by 4 bases and J by 4 bases, with 10 bases left in between. CDR3 amino acids: CASSSSDHNEKLFF. The CDR3 DNA is TGTGCCAGCAGTTCCTCCGACCATAATGAAAAACTGTTTTTT.